One sample yielded the 8 T cell receptor beta chains listed below, sequenced in a study of blood T cell repertoires in COVID-19. The method was immunoSEQ multiplex PCR; TCRdb's version includes in-frame clones alone and lacks a portion of them. The sample records roughly 130,000 clones, approximately 90% being singletons. Input material: peripheral blood. These receptor sequences come from a man in his forties or fifties with acute or convalescent COVID-19.

The V call is TRBV27, the J call TRBJ2-7; TRBD1 matches at 8 bases. Trimming at V came to 6 bases and at J to 5 bases, leaving 15 bases not matched to a gene. The CDR3 is 16 residues long. CDR1 is MNHEY, CDR2 SMNVEV, per germline (reference sequence). CDR3 in amino acids: CASSLLQTGGRHEQYF. The CDR3 region has the DNA TGTGCCAGCAGCCTACTACAAACAGGGGGACGACACGAGCAGTACTTC.

This chain connects TRBV6-2 or TRBV6-3 to TRBJ2-7; TRBD1 is a possible D gene (6 bases). From germline, CDR1 is MNHEY and CDR2 SVGEGT. Trimming cost V 4 bases and J 4 bases, with 8 bases left between them. The CDR3 loop spans 12 amino acids. CDR3 bases: TGTGCCAGCAGTTGGGGACATTACGAGCAGTACTTC. Its protein product is CASSWGHYEQYF.

This clone was counted a few times. This chain uses TRBV7-3 with TRBJ2-1; D is perhaps TRBD2 (6 bases). CDR1 is SGHTA, CDR2 FQGTGA, per germline. V shed 1 base and J shed 8 bases, with 15 bases lying between them. The length of the CDR3 is 15 residues. Here the CDR3 reads CASSLNGLANHEQFF. The CDR3 region has the DNA TGTGCCAGCAGCTTAAATGGTCTAGCGAACCATGAGCAGTTCTTC.

The chain joins TRBV30 to TRBJ2-7; 9 positions agree with TRBD2. The CDR3 runs 17 residues. Germline-derived CDR1 and CDR2 are GTSNPN and SVGIG (reference sequence). J lost 7 bases, V lost 1 base, and 17 bases had no gene match. The CDR3 nucleotides read TGTGCCTGGAGTGGTGGAAGTAGCGGGAGATTCCGTTTGGAGCAGTACTTC. It specifies CAWSGGSSGRFRLEQYF.

V gene TRBV6-5 combines with J gene TRBJ2-1; TRBD1 might be the D (6 bases). V lost 6 bases to trimming and J lost 3 bases, with 15 bases between them. This CDR3 is built from 15 residues. Germline values: CDR1 MNHEY, CDR2 SVGAGI. As DNA, the CDR3 is TGTGCCAGCAGCCCAACAGGGAAAGGCTACAATGAGCAGTTCTTC. Its protein is CASSPTGKGYNEQFF.

The chain couples TRBV11-3 to TRBJ1-1; TRBD1 agrees at 8 bases. V trimming: 5 bases; J trimming: 2 bases; junction bases outside the gene matches: 7. The germline gives CDR1 SGHNT, CDR2 YENEEA. The CDR3 spans 15 residues. In DNA form, the CDR3 reads TGTGCCAGCAGCCCGGGGACAGGAAAAAACACTGAAGCTTTCTTT. This sequence encodes CASSPGTGKNTEAFF.

Only one count was recorded for this clone. The chain joins TRBV2 to TRBJ2-4; TRBD1 is a possible D gene (6 bases). The CDR3 spans 16 residues. In germline, CDR1 is SNHLY, CDR2 FYNNEI. Trimming cost V 1 base and J 0 bases, with 10 bases left between them. The CDR3 spells CASSEGWGLAKNIQYF. As DNA, the CDR3 is TGTGCCAGCAGTGAAGGGTGGGGGCTAGCCAAAAACATTCAGTACTTC.

This clone is a singleton in its sample. V and J are TRBV3-1 (or the pseudogene TRBV3-2) and TRBJ2-7; 13 bases agree with TRBD2. This CDR3 is built from 15 residues. The junction had 7 bases not matched to a gene; V was cut back by 4 bases and J by 7 bases. Germline CDR1 and CDR2: LGHDT and YNNKEL (reference sequence). The CDR3 spells CASSLRTSGGEEQYF. CDR3 sequence (DNA): TGTGCCAGCAGCCTCCGGACTAGCGGGGGTGAAGAGCAGTACTTC.